Presented here are 14 T cell receptor beta chains from one specimen sequenced in a study of shared clonotypes between healthy human individuals. Measured with immunoSEQ multiplex PCR; TCRdb has only the in-frame clones, and not every one. The table has some 2,500,000 clones, 80% to 95% seen once. The material sequenced was naive CD4+ T cells from PBMCs. As for subset: CD45RA+ positively selected. Receptor source: a young man in good health. Some clones in this sample may be carry-over from other donors' samples.

This clone was recorded a few times. Other DNA sequences from this sample encode an identical CDR3 as well. J is TRBJ1-1 and V is TRBV28; D remains ambiguous. The CDR3 sequence is 11 residues long. Trimming pared 8 bases from V and 0 bases from J, leaving 4 bases between. Germline assignment: CDR1 MDHEN and CDR2 SYDVKM. CDR3 nucleotides: TGTGCCAGCTTGGTGAACACTGAAGCTTTCTTT. It encodes CASLVNTEAFF. The full variable domain, completed using reference TRBV28 and TRBJ1-1, is DVKVTQSSRYLVKRTGEKVFLECVQDMDHENMFWYRQDPGLGLRLIYFSYDVKMKEKGDIPEGYSVSREKKERFSLILESASTNQTSMYLCASLVNTEAFFGQGTRLTVV.

The chain joins TRBV10-3 to TRBJ2-7; possibly TRBD2 for D (5 bases). V gave up 2 bases and J gave up 6 bases, with 17 bases separating them. This CDR3 spans 15 amino acids. The germline gives CDR1 ENHRY, CDR2 SYGVKD. The CDR3 region is CAISEPLLGLGEQYF. The CDR3 DNA sequence: TGTGCCATCAGTGAGCCGCTCCTAGGACTCGGCGAGCAGTACTTC.

J is TRBJ1-5 and V is TRBV10-3; a weak D match, TRBD1 (5 bases). This CDR3 is built from 13 residues. The germline gives CDR1 ENHRY, CDR2 SYGVKD. Trimming removed 0 bases from V and 5 bases from J, with 5 bases in between. The CDR3 nucleotides are TGTGCCATCAGTGAGTCGACAGATCAGCCCCAGCATTTT. Amino acids: CAISESTDQPQHF.

This clone was counted a few times. The chain joins TRBV19 to TRBJ2-2; no reliable D call. The V end lost 5 bases, the J end lost 2 bases, and 15 bases lay between the germline ends. CDR1 is LNHDA and CDR2 is SQIVND in the germline V gene (reference sequence). The length of the CDR3 is 16 residues. CDR3 in DNA: TGTGCCAGTAGTGCGGACGTAATAGCAAACACCGGGGAGCTGTTTTTT. Translation: CASSADVIANTGELFF.

The V call is TRBV6-4, the J call TRBJ2-1; D possibly matches TRBD1 or TRBD2 (5 bases each). CDR3 size: 19 residues. The germline CDR1 and CDR2 sequences are MRHNA and SNTAGT. Deletions cut 0 bases from V and 0 bases from J, with 18 bases between. In DNA, the CDR3 is TGTGCCAGCAGTGACTCTAGGGCGACCGGGGCGAGCTCCTACAATGAGCAGTTCTTC. Translation gives CASSDSRATGASSYNEQFF.

This chain connects TRBV7-3 to TRBJ2-2, with a possible D match to TRBD2 (6 bases). V dropped 4 bases and J dropped 9 bases, with 12 bases sitting between them. CDR1 is SGHTA and CDR2 is FQGTGA in the germline V gene. The CDR3 extends over 13 amino acids. The CDR3 spells CASSSRGSRELFF. CDR3 coding DNA: TGTGCCAGCAGCTCTCGGGGGTCTAGGGAGCTGTTTTTT.

The V and J genes are TRBV5-4 and TRBJ1-4; D remains unclear. Germline CDR1 is SGHNT and CDR2 is YYREEE (reference sequence). V lost 3 bases and J 4 bases, leaving 16 bases between the germline ends. The CDR3 loop spans 16 amino acids. The CDR3 is CASSSSPRSDNEKLFF. In nucleotides, the CDR3 is TGTGCCAGCAGCTCCAGCCCCCGGAGCGATAATGAAAAACTGTTTTTT. Supplemented by reference TRBV5-4 and TRBJ1-4, the full variable domain reads ETGVTQSPTHLIKTRGQQVTLRCSSQSGHNTVSWYQQALGQGPQFIFQYYREEENGRGNFPPRFSGLQFPNYSSELNVNALELDDSALYLCASSSSPRSDNEKLFFGSGTQLSVL.

This clone was seen a handful of times. This chain connects TRBV30 to TRBJ2-2; D gene ambiguous. The ends were cut back, 2 bases at V and 6 bases at J, with 16 bases in the middle. The CDR3 has 15 amino acids. Germline V gene sequence: CDR1 GTSNPN, CDR2 SVGIG (reference sequence). CDR3 loop: CAWSRTPQPPGELFF. CDR3 DNA sequence: TGTGCCTGGAGTAGGACCCCACAGCCCCCCGGGGAGCTGTTTTTT.

This rearrangement joins TRBV7-2 to TRBJ1-2; perhaps TRBD1 as D (5 bases). This CDR3 has 16 amino acids. The V end lost 1 base, the J end lost 2 bases, and 14 bases lay between the germline ends. CDR1 is SGHTA and CDR2 is FQGNSA in the germline V gene. The CDR3 loop is CASSLGRGEGNYGYTF. The CDR3 DNA is TGTGCCAGCAGCTTAGGGAGAGGGGAGGGGAACTATGGCTACACCTTC.

This clone was seen only once. Written as DNA, the CDR3 is TGCGCCAGCAGTGGTCTGCAAGAGACCCAGTACTTC. Translated: CASSGLQETQYF. The chain carries TRBV10-2 and TRBJ2-5; D uncertain. This CDR3 spans 12 amino acids. Per the germline V gene, CDR1 is WSHSY and CDR2 is SAAADI. The V end lost 4 bases, the J end lost 2 bases, and 5 bases lay between the germline ends.

The chain joins TRBV28 to TRBJ1-2; the D is unclear. Looked up from germline, CDR1 is MDHEN and CDR2 is SYDVKM. This CDR3 region has 15 residues. The V end was cut by 3 bases, the J end by 8 bases, with 19 bases between. The CDR3: CASSLRGIGYGGYTF. The DNA of the CDR3 is TGTGCCAGCAGTTTGAGAGGGATTGGGTATGGAGGCTACACCTTC.

This clone was picked up a small number of times. The rearrangement links TRBV29-1 to TRBJ1-4, with D unclear. The CDR3 length is 12 residues. CDR1 is SQVTM and CDR2 is ANQGSEA in the germline V gene. The ends were cut back, 4 bases at V and 8 bases at J, with 11 bases in the middle. CDR3 sequence reads: CSVAGSPEKLFF. The CDR3 DNA reads TGCAGCGTTGCAGGTAGCCCCGAAAAACTGTTTTTT.

The gene calls are TRBV20-1 and TRBJ1-1; D gene ambiguous. V was shortened by 4 bases and J by 6 bases, with 9 bases between the two germline ends. This CDR3 comprises 11 residues. CDR1 and CDR2 (germline): DFQATT, SNEGSKA (reference sequence). CDR3 DNA: TGCAGTGCTATGGTGATCTCTGAAGCTTTCTTT. As protein: CSAMVISEAFF.

In its sample, this clone was seen once. The chain carries TRBV5-6 and TRBJ2-5, with 7 bases fitting TRBD1. The germline V gene encodes CDR1 SGHDT and CDR2 YYEEEE. V shed 6 bases and J 2 bases; nucleotides not matched to a gene: 4. The CDR3 runs 13 residues. CDR3 sequence reads: CASTPGQQETQYF. The DNA of the CDR3 is TGTGCCAGCACCCCGGGACAGCAAGAGACCCAGTACTTC. The full variable domain, with the rest looked up from reference TRBV5-6 and TRBJ2-5, is DAGVTQSPTHLIKTRGQQVTLRCSPKSGHDTVSWYQQALGQGPQFIFQYYEEEERQRGNFPDRFSGHQFPNYSSELNVNALLLGDSALYLCASTPGQQETQYFGPGTRLLVL.